This T cell receptor beta chain was identified during a study of low-dose radiotherapy and immunotherapy resistance in tumors. Study background: Intravenous ipilimumab 1 mg/kg every six weeks was given with nivolumab 240 mg every two weeks. From cycle 1 day 1, patients took oral aspirin 300 mg every day for four cycles.

This clonotype was detected ten times or more. The V and J ends lost 1 base and 4 bases respectively, with 2 bases between them. CDR3 size: 13 residues. The germline gives CDR1 LGHNT, CDR2 FRNRAP. Priming of first-strand cDNA relied on TRAV- and TRBV-specific primers (covering alpha and beta chains). An approximately 19-cycle PCR with a constant-region primer and V-primer adapter amplified TCRs. TCRdb independently ran MiXCR on the reads; one entry per CDR3 protein. The sample has around 76,000 distinct CDR3 sequences, 30% to 40% seen once. Sample time point: before trial treatment. The material sequenced was PBMCs, taken before treatment. This clonotype was obtained from a female donor with ovarian cancer. This chain joins TRBV12-5 and TRBJ2-6; the D is unclear. This chain's CDR3 is CASGLAGANVLTF. CDR3 nucleotide sequence: TGTGCTAGTGGTTTGGCCGGGGCCAACGTCCTGACTTTC.